Listed below are T cell receptor beta chains from one sample, sequenced in a study of cytomegalovirus exposure and HLA in healthy donors. Generated by immunoSEQ multiplex PCR, the TCRdb table keeps only in-frame clones and is missing some. The sample lists some 200,000 clones, roughly 78% occurring once. Sequencing was carried out using PBMCs. The receptors derive from a girl aged 10 to 17 in good health and CMV-seropositive. Each CDR3 is given with its conserved first and last residue. Fields, in order: V gene, clone size, J gene, D gene, CDR3 protein, CDR3 DNA. D genes are given only for firm matches. The size of a clone is reported for some rows only, either as once, few or many, or as a class for expanded clones.

TRBV4-2	NA	TRBJ1-5	NA	CASSQDLAGNQPQHF	TGTGCCAGCAGCCAAGATCTGGCGGGGAATCAGCCCCAGCATTTT
TRBV9	NA	TRBJ2-3	TRBD1	CASSQLGQGVADTQYF	TGTGCCAGCAGCCAACTCGGACAGGGGGTAGCAGATACGCAGTATTTT
TRBV2	NA	TRBJ1-2	TRBD1	CASRLTGTGGYGYGYTF	TGTGCCAGCAGGCTAACCGGGACAGGGGGCTATGGGTATGGCTACACCTTC
TRBV5-1	once	TRBJ2-7	TRBD1	CASSLGQGATDEQYF	TGCGCCAGCAGCCTGGGACAGGGAGCAACGGACGAGCAGTACTTC
TRBV5-4	NA	TRBJ2-3	NA	CASSSHGRGTDTQYF	TGTGCCAGCAGCTCCCACGGTAGGGGAACAGATACGCAGTATTTT
TRBV25-1	few	TRBJ1-6	TRBD1	CASSATGQGNSPLHF	TGTGCCAGCAGTGCCACGGGACAGGGAAATTCACCCCTCCACTTT
TRBV18	NA	TRBJ2-2	TRBD2	CASSPSGVNTGELFF	TGTGCCAGCTCACCTAGCGGGGTGAACACCGGGGAGCTGTTTTTT
TRBV7-2	NA	TRBJ1-2	NA	CASSLGSGWGYTF	TGTGCCAGCAGCTTAGGTTCAGGGTGGGGCTACACCTTC
TRBV7-6	NA	TRBJ2-6	TRBD1	CATGTGEAFTGANVLTF	TGTGCCACCGGGACAGGGGAAGCCTTTACAGGGGCCAACGTCCTGACTTTC
TRBV7-8	NA	TRBJ1-1	TRBD1	CASSLDREGTEAFF	TGTGCCAGCAGCTTGGACAGGGAGGGCACTGAAGCTTTCTTT
TRBV10-3	NA	TRBJ1-1	NA	CAISESLGETGNTEAFF	TGTGCCATCAGTGAGTCCCTTGGGGAGACCGGTAACACTGAAGCTTTCTTT
TRBV6-1	NA	TRBJ2-7	NA	CASSEASGYEQYF	TGTGCCAGCAGTGAAGCATCGGGTTACGAGCAGTACTTC
TRBV14	NA	TRBJ1-1	NA	CASSLTNGGTEAFF	TGTGCCAGCAGCCTCACAAACGGGGGGACTGAAGCTTTCTTT
TRBV4-2	NA	TRBJ1-2	TRBD1	CASNTGTGNYGYTF	TGTGCCAGCAACACCGGGACAGGGAACTATGGCTACACCTTC